This T cell receptor beta chain was profiled in a study of blood T cell repertoires in COVID-19 (TCRdb year 2020). Some background on the complete study: Samples covering the acute and convalescent phases of COVID-19 were provided by collaborators in the United States, Italy and Spain. The material from the prospective study consisted of cDNA or gDNA derived from T cells, B-cell-depleted T cells, or PBMCs. Where available, HLA class I and class II types were obtained from metadata supplied by the sample provider rather than from assay-based typing. Subjects who had been exposed to COVID-19, were actively infected with it, or had recovered from it provided the deeply sampled blood TCRbeta repertoires that made up the dataset. Samples came from the ongoing ImmuneRACE study (first 160 participants) plus 1,254 subjects from 6 global collaborators. The repertoires were made available in a free public database intended to serve as a resource for research on the immune response to SARS-CoV-2. The sample metadata nearly always contained a de-identified subject ID, COVID-19 status, age in years and sex. What the work shows at the level of the full study, not this receptor alone: Clinical and demographic metadata were provided uncurated, with the amount varying by source and participant.

CDR3 length: 13 amino acids, cysteine to phenylalanine. CDR3 DNA only is kept here, 39 bases in frame from base 1. The germline ends are 6 bases apart after V is trimmed by 3 bases and J by 1 base. The germline V gene encodes CDR1 LGHDT and CDR2 YNNKEL (reference sequence). Concerning this clone: The specificity of this receptor is unknown. Base qualities were left out, and no much larger clone turns up one base away.

Whole blood was collected in K2EDTA tubes by collaborating institutions according to the institutions' own protocols. Collaborator samples were shipped for TCRbeta analysis as frozen whole blood, isolated PBMCs, or DNA extracted from either sample type. TCRbeta CDR3 regions were amplified from genomic DNA by means of the immunoSEQ Assay, a bias-controlled multiplex PCR. The authors' analysis ran thus. The number of nucleated cells in each sample was estimated from the amplification of reference gene primers within the assay. Sequence reads were collapsed and filtered to measure the absolute abundance of every unique TCRbeta CDR3 rearrangement. Productive Simpson clonality was computed per sample as the square root of Simpson's diversity index over productive rearrangements. In TCRdb, the immuneACCESS table is reduced to in-frame sequences with V and J assigned. These tables do not hold every clone; where another copy was compared, an unresolved V gene accounts for under half, and the others remain unexplained. Clone size and the V and J calls come from that table; the DNA yielded D and trimming. The sample has some 76,000 clones on record, 80% to 85% of them singletons. The ten largest clones capture 25% to 30% of the sample.

Recombination joined TRBV3-1 (or the pseudogene TRBV3-2) with TRBJ1-1, with an unclear D gene assignment. This receptor was taken from a human donor in a cohort sampled during active COVID-19. Sample: peripheral blood. The base sequence is TGTGCCAGCAGCCATGGCGGGAACACTGAAGCTTTCTTT. The encoded protein is CASSHGGNTEAFF.